This T cell receptor (beta chain) stems from a study of shared clonotypes between healthy human individuals (dated by TCRdb to the early 2020s). In the study overall: A couple of women and a few men aged 18 to 49 years were included in the cohort. Leukapheresis yielded between about 0.94 and 9 billion PBMCs per donor. Blood TCR repertoires of five healthy adults were deeply sequenced to estimate repertoire size and the extent of clonotype sharing between individuals. Libraries were prepared and TCR repertoires were sequenced by different laboratories using diverse techniques, in order to increase sequencing depth and limit assay-specific biases. For each donor, CD4 naive and CD4 memory were each given three plates, CD8 naive was given two plates, and CD8 memory was given one plate. Study-wide conclusions, independent of this receptor: Naive subsets generally had larger estimated clonotype richness than memory subsets did. Incomplete sequencing was indicated by rarefaction of sorted-subset datasets, despite the large sequencing depth. Based on pairwise subsampling, the degree of clonotype sharing among donors was expected to be affected by sequencing depth. Across a handful of donors, about 5% of naive CD4, approximately 4% of naive CD8, around 2.1% of memory CD4, and around 0.4% of memory CD8 clonotypes were shared. Sampling was restricted to blood, and TCR repertoires in tissues likely differ from the TCR repertoires found in blood. Clonotypes shared by all four sorted-subset donors showed higher generation probabilities than non-shared clonotypes. The small number of donors limited the genetic and exposure-history diversity represented.

Turning to this clone: Its antigen has not been determined. One base away there is no much larger clone; base qualities are not given.

TCR CDR3 regions were amplified from genomic DNA by multiplex PCR using the deep immunoSEQ assay. Extracted genomic DNA from each cell subset was distributed evenly across all wells of several immunoSEQ 96-well plates, and each plate was treated as a replicate. For sorted subsets, about 220 ng of genomic DNA, equivalent to 25,000 to 35,000 T cell genomes, went into each replicate PCR. Purified libraries were quantified with a Qubit 3.0 fluorometer, sized on a Bioanalyzer 2100, and re-quantified with the KAPA Library Quantification kit. Every immunoSEQ 96-well plate was sequenced on a dedicated single-read 150-cycle Illumina NextSeq 550 flow cell. The study's processing was this. Because the immunoSEQ output included only junctional sequences and no quality scores, the filtering could not be the same as the filtering used for full-length reads. Sequences were annotated with PyIR, a Python wrapper for IgBLAST v1.9, and V/J genes and CDR3 were assigned using IMGT germline references. Any read was removed if the V/J assignment was weak (E-value above 1e-6), the CDR3 was missing, or the read contained stop codons, out-of-frame junctions, or ambiguous translated residues. V3J clonotypes were defined as sequences sharing an identical inferred V gene, J gene, and CDR3 amino acid sequence. Percentage overlap between repertoires was computed as shared unique clonotypes divided by the size of the smaller repertoire. Richness of each repertoire was evaluated using RTK rarefaction, the Chao1 estimator, and Recon v2.1 estimates of unobserved clonotypes. For all TCRbeta clonotypes obtained by the gDNA method from a few donors, generation probabilities were computed with OLGA. The table was pulled from immuneACCESS by TCRdb, which kept in-frame rearrangements only. Such tables lose some clones; where checked, under half of the loss comes from unresolved V genes, and the rest has no known cause. V, J and clone size were drawn from that table, and D and trimming were deduced from the DNA. Recorded for this sample are 2 million to 3 million clones; 85% to 95% of them occurred a single time. The top ten constitute 0.14% of the sample.

The donors were healthy, HIV-negative adults who had no recently reported acute infections or vaccinations. All donors were Caucasian adults living in Nashville, Tennessee, USA. Magnetic negative selection was used to enrich CD4+ T cells, after which naive cells were positively selected on CD45RA and the negative fraction became the memory subset. Blood was obtained by leukapheresis, after which PBMCs were separated by Ficoll-Histopaque density gradient centrifugation and cryopreserved in liquid nitrogen vapor phase. Analytical flow cytometry was used to check the purity and quantity of each magnetically sorted T cell population. From each sorted fraction, genomic DNA was isolated and quantified by UV absorbance on a Nanodrop 2000c. The origin of this receptor is a young man in good health. The sequencing sample was made of naive CD4+ T cells sorted from blood. Interpreted using the paper, the cell subset or site label stands for: CD45RA+ positively selected.

The CDR3 region reads CAISPGQGRGEAFF. In nucleotides, the sequence is TGTGCCATCAGCCCGGGACAGGGAAGGGGTGAAGCTTTCTTT. This receptor chain uses TRBV10-3 and TRBJ1-1, and TRBD1 aligns with 9 junction nucleotides. Including cysteine and phenylalanine, the CDR3 has 14 amino acids. Kept here is only the CDR3 DNA, which spans 42 bases and is read in frame from base 1. The germline V and J ends show losses of 6 bases and 7 bases respectively, and no gene match explains 9 bases of the junction. CDR1 and CDR2 (ENHRY, SYGVKD) derive from the germline V gene.